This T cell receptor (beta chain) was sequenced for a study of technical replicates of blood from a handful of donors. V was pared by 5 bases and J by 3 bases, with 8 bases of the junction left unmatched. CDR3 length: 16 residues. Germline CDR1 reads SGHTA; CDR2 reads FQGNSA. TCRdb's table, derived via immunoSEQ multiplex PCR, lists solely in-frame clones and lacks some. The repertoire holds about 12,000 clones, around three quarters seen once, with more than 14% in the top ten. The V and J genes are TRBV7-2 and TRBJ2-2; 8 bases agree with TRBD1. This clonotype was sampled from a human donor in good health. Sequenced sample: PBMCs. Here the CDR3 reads CASSPTGTGYTGELFF. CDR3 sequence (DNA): TGTGCCAGCAGCCCCACCGGGACAGGATACACCGGGGAGCTGTTTTTT.